These 11 T cell receptor beta chains were all obtained from the same sample, sequenced in a study of metastatic and nonmetastatic thyroid tumors. From the PCR reads, TCRdb re-called clones with MiXCR. The sample has 20,000 to 25,000 clones; approximately 30% are singletons. Thyroid surgery took place with no prior treatment in any patient. The sequencing input was tumor tissue. These receptors all come from a female donor with papillary thyroid cancer or a benign thyroid nodule (not recorded which). Some clones in this sample may be carry-over from other donors' samples.

The rearrangement links TRBV12-3 or TRBV12-4 to TRBJ2-7; possibly TRBD2 for D (5 bases). The V gene lost 3 bases and the J gene lost 11 bases, with 23 bases spanning the gap. CDR3 size: 15 residues. The DNA for the CDR3 is TGTGCCAGCAGTTTGGGGAATCTGGGATTCTACGGGAAGTACTTC. Protein product: CASSLGNLGFYGKYF.

This clone has more than one count but fewer than ten. A much larger clone differs by one base, so this may be a read error. The chain uses TRBV15 and TRBJ2-2; D perhaps matches TRBD2 (7 bases). There are 16 residues in the CDR3. Germline values: CDR1 LNHNV, CDR2 YYDKDF (reference sequence). The CDR3 is CATIRDGGGGPGELFF. In DNA, the CDR3 is TGTGCCACCATCAGAGATGGGGGGGGCGGCCCCGGGGAGCTGTTTTTT.

This clone came up many times. The junction does not match germline at one end; this may be a read error. Other nucleotide sequences in the sample specify the same CDR3. The chain recombines TRBV27 with TRBJ2-2, with 7 bases that match TRBD1. Germline assignment: CDR1 MNHEY and CDR2 SMNVEV (reference sequence). The CDR3 spans 15 residues. Here the CDR3 reads CASSPGTVNTGALFF. The CDR3 DNA reads as TGTGCCAGCAGTCCCGGGACAGTGAACACCGGGGCGCTGTTTTTT.

This clone was seen at least ten times. The rearrangement links TRBV5-1 to TRBJ2-3; 7 bases align to TRBD1. Germline CDR1 reads SGHRS; CDR2 reads YFSETQ. With V trimmed by 0 bases and J by 5 bases, 6 bases remained unmatched. This CDR3 contains 15 residues. CDR3 residues: CASSLDAGGRDTQYF. CDR3 coding DNA: TGCGCCAGCAGCTTGGACGCAGGGGGTAGAGATACGCAGTATTTT.

This clone came up a few times. The chain joins TRBV7-2 to TRBJ2-3, with D hard to call. Trimming cost V 3 bases and J 10 bases, with 11 bases left between them. Germline V gene sequence: CDR1 SGHTA, CDR2 FQGNSA. This CDR3 is built from 12 residues. The DNA for the CDR3 is TGTGCCAGCAGCTTGTTTCCCACCGCGCAGTATTTT. It encodes CASSLFPTAQYF.

This clone showed up many times. The J gene is TRBJ1-3, the V gene TRBV3-1; TRBD1 matches at 7 bases. This CDR3 comprises 16 residues. Germline trimming cut 5 bases from V and 2 bases from J; bases unmatched to any gene: 9. Germline CDR1 is LGHDT and CDR2 is YNNKEL (reference sequence). CDR3 region: CASSASRQGPGNTIYF. In DNA, the CDR3 is TGTGCCAGCAGCGCAAGCCGACAGGGCCCTGGAAACACCATATATTTT.

The CDR3 reads CASITAGQGTEAFF. The CDR3 DNA is TGTGCCAGTATTACCGCCGGACAGGGTACTGAAGCTTTCTTT. The V call is TRBV19, the J call TRBJ1-1, with 8 bases that match TRBD1. The germline V gene has CDR1 LNHDA and CDR2 SQIVND (reference sequence). V gave up 7 bases and J gave up 5 bases; unmatched junction bases: 9. The CDR3 covers 14 residues.

This clone was seen ten or more times. The chain couples TRBV11-1 to TRBJ2-1, with TRBD2 matching 12 bases. Trimming removed 5 bases from V and 0 bases from J; junction bases left unmatched: 8. This CDR3 contains 18 residues. Germline-derived CDR1 and CDR2 are SGHAT and FQDESV (reference sequence). The CDR3 coding sequence is TGTGCCAGCAGCCTAATGACTAGCGGGGGTATCTCCTACAATGAGCAGTTCTTC. Residues: CASSLMTSGGISYNEQFF.

The chain has TRBV30 and TRBJ1-5; D is unclear. CDR3 length equals 12 residues. Germline V gene data show CDR1 as GTSNPN and CDR2 as SVGIG (reference sequence). Trimming removed 2 bases at V and 9 bases at J, with 11 bases between. This CDR3 reads CAWSYNRGPQHF. In DNA form, the CDR3 reads TGTGCCTGGAGTTACAATCGTGGGCCCCAGCATTTT.

Judged by abundance, this clone is medium-sized. The chain carries TRBV7-2 and TRBJ2-1; D not resolved. Germline V gene data show CDR1 as SGHTA and CDR2 as FQGNSA. This CDR3 contains 12 residues. Trimming stripped 5 bases from V and 9 bases from J, with 11 bases between. CDR3 bases: TGTGCCAGCAGCATCCTCGGTGGTGAGCAGTTCTTC. Amino acid sequence: CASSILGGEQFF.

This clone appeared a few times. This chain uses TRBV12-3 or TRBV12-4 with TRBJ2-7; 9 nucleotides line up with TRBD2. The CDR3 is made up of 14 amino acids. The ends lost 7 bases at V and 1 base at J; junction bases unmatched: 5. As DNA, the CDR3 is TGTGCCAGCAAGCCAGCGGGAGGTTCCTACGAGCAGTACTTC. Encoded protein: CASKPAGGSYEQYF.